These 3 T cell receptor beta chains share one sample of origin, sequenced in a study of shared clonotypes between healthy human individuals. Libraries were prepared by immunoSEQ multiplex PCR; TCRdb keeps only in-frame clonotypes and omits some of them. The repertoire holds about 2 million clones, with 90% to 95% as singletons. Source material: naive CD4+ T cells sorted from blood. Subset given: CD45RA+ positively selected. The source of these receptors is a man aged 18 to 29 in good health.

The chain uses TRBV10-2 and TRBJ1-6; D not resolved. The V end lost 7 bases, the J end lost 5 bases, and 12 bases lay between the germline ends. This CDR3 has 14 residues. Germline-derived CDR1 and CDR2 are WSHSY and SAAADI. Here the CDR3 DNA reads TGCGCCAGCAAGGAATTTACGAATAATTCACCCCTCCACTTT. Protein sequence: CASKEFTNNSPLHF.

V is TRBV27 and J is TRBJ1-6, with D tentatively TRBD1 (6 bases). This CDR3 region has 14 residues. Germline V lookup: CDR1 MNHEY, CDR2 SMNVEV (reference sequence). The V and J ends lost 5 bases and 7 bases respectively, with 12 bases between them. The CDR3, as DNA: TGTGCCAGCAGTCTAGGGGGGCCCAATTCACCCCTCCACTTT. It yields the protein CASSLGGPNSPLHF.

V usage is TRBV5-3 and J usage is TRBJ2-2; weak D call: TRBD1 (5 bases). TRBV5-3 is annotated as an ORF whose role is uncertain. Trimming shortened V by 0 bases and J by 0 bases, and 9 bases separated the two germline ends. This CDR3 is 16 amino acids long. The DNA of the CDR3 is TGTGCCAGAAGCTTGGTGGCAGGGCCGAACACCGGGGAGCTGTTTTTT. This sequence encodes CARSLVAGPNTGELFF.